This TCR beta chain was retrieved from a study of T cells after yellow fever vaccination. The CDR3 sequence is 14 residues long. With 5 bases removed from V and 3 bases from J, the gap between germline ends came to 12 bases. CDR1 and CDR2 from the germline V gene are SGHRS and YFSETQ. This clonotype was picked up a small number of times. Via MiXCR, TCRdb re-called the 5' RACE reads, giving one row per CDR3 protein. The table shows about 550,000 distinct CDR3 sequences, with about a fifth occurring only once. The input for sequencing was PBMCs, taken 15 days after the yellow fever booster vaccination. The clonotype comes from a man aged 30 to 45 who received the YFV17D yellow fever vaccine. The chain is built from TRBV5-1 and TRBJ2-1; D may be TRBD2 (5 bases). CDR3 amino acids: CASSSGVIYNEQFF. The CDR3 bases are TGCGCCAGCAGTTCCGGGGTTATCTACAATGAGCAGTTCTTC.